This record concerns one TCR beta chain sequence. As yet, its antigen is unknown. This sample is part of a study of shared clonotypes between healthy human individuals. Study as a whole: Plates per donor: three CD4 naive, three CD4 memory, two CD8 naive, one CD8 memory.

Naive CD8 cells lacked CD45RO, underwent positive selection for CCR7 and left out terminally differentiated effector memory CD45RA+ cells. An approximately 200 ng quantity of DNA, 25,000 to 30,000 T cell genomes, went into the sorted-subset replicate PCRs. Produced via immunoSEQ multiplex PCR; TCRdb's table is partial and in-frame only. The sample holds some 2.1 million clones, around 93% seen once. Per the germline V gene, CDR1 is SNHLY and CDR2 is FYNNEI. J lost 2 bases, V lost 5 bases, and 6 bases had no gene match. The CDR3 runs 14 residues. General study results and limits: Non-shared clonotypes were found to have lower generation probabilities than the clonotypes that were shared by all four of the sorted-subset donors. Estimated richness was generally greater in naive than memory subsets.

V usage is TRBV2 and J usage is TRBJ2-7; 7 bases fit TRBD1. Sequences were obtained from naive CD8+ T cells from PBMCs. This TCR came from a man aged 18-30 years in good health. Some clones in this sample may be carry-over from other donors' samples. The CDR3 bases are TGTGCCAGCAGTTGGACAGGACCTCCCTACGAGCAGTACTTC. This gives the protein CASSWTGPPYEQYF. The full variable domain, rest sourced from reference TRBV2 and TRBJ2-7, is EPEVTQTPSHQVTQMGQEVILRCVPISNHLYFYWYRQILGQKVEFLVSFYNNEISEKSEIFDDQFSVERPDGSNFTLKIRSTKLEDSAMYFCASSWTGPPYEQYFGPGTRLTVT.